Listed below are T cell receptor beta chains from one sample, sequenced in a study of identical twins. TCRdb itself ran the 5' RACE reads through MiXCR, one entry per CDR3 protein. Of about 220,000 distinct CDR3 sequences listed, around 10% are singletons. Material for sequencing was memory (CD45RO+) T cells sorted from blood. The receptors derive from a woman aged 18-30 years in good health. The CDR3 runs from the conserved cysteine through the conserved F or W. Each record gives: CDR3 DNA, CDR3 protein, J gene, D gene, clone size, V gene. The D gene is left open where the match is weak. A clone size is listed for some rows: how often the clone was seen (once, few, many), or a class if it is expanded.

cdr3_nt: TGTGCCAGCAGTCTTGACAGGTCTTCCGGCTACACCTTC
cdr3_aa: CASSLDRSSGYTF
j_call: TRBJ1-2
d_call: -
clone_size: -
v_call: TRBV27

cdr3_nt: TGTGCCAGCAGCCAGTCCGGGGAGCTGTTTTTT
cdr3_aa: CASSQSGELFF
j_call: TRBJ2-2
d_call: -
clone_size: -
v_call: TRBV12-3/TRBV12-4

cdr3_nt: TGTGCCAGCAGCTTAGCAGGAGGGAACACTGAAGCTTTCTTT
cdr3_aa: CASSLAGGNTEAFF
j_call: TRBJ1-1
d_call: -
clone_size: many
v_call: TRBV7-6

cdr3_nt: TGTGCCAGCAGCGCAAGCTCTGGAAACACCATATATTTT
cdr3_aa: CASSASSGNTIYF
j_call: TRBJ1-3
d_call: -
clone_size: many
v_call: TRBV11-2

cdr3_nt: TGTGCCAGTAGTATGAGGGGACCACCCGACGATACGCAGTATTTT
cdr3_aa: CASSMRGPPDDTQYF
j_call: TRBJ2-3
d_call: -
clone_size: -
v_call: TRBV19

cdr3_nt: TGTGCCAGCAGCGCAGCGGGACGGCCAAATTCACCCCTCCACTTT
cdr3_aa: CASSAAGRPNSPLHF
j_call: TRBJ1-6
d_call: -
clone_size: few
v_call: TRBV3-1

cdr3_nt: TGTGCCAGCAGTGTAAAAGGGGACAATCAGCCCCAGCATTTT
cdr3_aa: CASSVKGDNQPQHF
j_call: TRBJ1-5
d_call: -
clone_size: few
v_call: TRBV2

cdr3_nt: TGTGCCAGCAGCCACGTTCAGGGGAGTCGTTCCTACGAGCAGTACTTC
cdr3_aa: CASSHVQGSRSYEQYF
j_call: TRBJ2-7
d_call: -
clone_size: few
v_call: TRBV3-1

cdr3_nt: TGTGCCAGCAGCGGGGGAGGACAGGGGGCTGTCGAGCAGTACTTC
cdr3_aa: CASSGGGQGAVEQYF
j_call: TRBJ2-7
d_call: TRBD1
clone_size: few
v_call: TRBV9

cdr3_nt: TGCGCCAGCAGCCGTAGCGGGAGTATAACAGATACGCAGTATTTT
cdr3_aa: CASSRSGSITDTQYF
j_call: TRBJ2-3
d_call: TRBD2
clone_size: -
v_call: TRBV5-1

cdr3_nt: TGTGCCTGGAGTGGAGGCGGGGAAGCTTTCTTT
cdr3_aa: CAWSGGGEAFF
j_call: TRBJ1-1
d_call: -
clone_size: few
v_call: TRBV30

cdr3_nt: TGTGCCAGCAGTTTCAGGGGTGGCTACACCTTC
cdr3_aa: CASSFRGGYTF
j_call: TRBJ1-2
d_call: -
clone_size: few
v_call: TRBV6-5

cdr3_nt: TGCAGCGTCGTTACTAGACAGGGGGCCGGAAACATTCAGTACTTC
cdr3_aa: CSVVTRQGAGNIQYF
j_call: TRBJ2-4
d_call: TRBD1
clone_size: many
v_call: TRBV29-1

cdr3_nt: TGTGCCAGCAGCTGGACAGGGGAGACGAAGGAAAAACTGTTTTTT
cdr3_aa: CASSWTGETKEKLFF
j_call: TRBJ1-4
d_call: TRBD1
clone_size: -
v_call: TRBV5-6

cdr3_nt: TGTGCCAGCAGTTCGCCGGGCATGAACACTGAAGCTTTCTTT
cdr3_aa: CASSSPGMNTEAFF
j_call: TRBJ1-1
d_call: -
clone_size: many
v_call: TRBV12-3/TRBV12-4